The entry below describes one T cell receptor (beta chain). This entry is derived from a study of blood T cells in healthy people across ages. With a J-beta primer mix and a sample-barcoded 5' primer, a second PCR ran 7 to 11 cycles. TCRdb recomputed calls from the 5' RACE reads with MiXCR, one row per CDR3 protein. The sample records approximately 490,000 distinct CDR3 sequences, under 30% being singletons. The CDR3 length is 14 residues. Trimming cost V 5 bases and J 6 bases; bases outside gene matches: 9. Germline CDR1 is MNHEY and CDR2 is SMNVEV (reference sequence). These data were likewise used in another study, on T cells of mothers and their children.

Source material: blood. This clonotype was obtained from a boy aged 5-17 years in good health. The chain uses TRBV27 and TRBJ1-2; 7 bases agree with TRBD1. For the CDR3, the DNA is TGTGCCAGCAGTAGTACAGGGGAAGGGGATGGCTACACCTTC. Protein product: CASSSTGEGDGYTF.